This record concerns one TCR beta chain sequence. Trimming cost V 4 bases and J 1 base, with 5 bases left between them. This CDR3 is built from 12 residues. CDR1 is SQVTM, CDR2 ANQGSEA, per germline. Original methodology: For nucleated cells, counts were estimated from reference gene primer amplification. TCRdb's copy holds only in-frame clones and misses some; the assay was immunoSEQ multiplex PCR. V and J calls and clone size are given by that table; D and trimming were obtained from the DNA. Of some 240,000 clones in the sample, 80% to 90% were seen once. This sample is part of a study of blood T cell repertoires in COVID-19. Study details: Specimens from acute and convalescent COVID-19 originated in the United States, Italy and Spain. From T cells, B-cell-depleted T cells, or PBMCs came the material, which was cDNA or gDNA.

Sequenced sample: peripheral blood. V gene TRBV29-1 combines with J gene TRBJ1-5; the D gene is possibly TRBD1 (5 bases). The sequence derives from a woman aged 70 to 79 with COVID-19, enrolled during active disease. DNA of the CDR3: TGCAGCGTTGGGGGCAGCAATCAGCCCCAGCATTTT. Protein: CSVGGSNQPQHF.